This is a list of T cell receptor beta chains from one sample in a study of tumor-infiltrating lymphocytes in primary liver carcinoma. TCRdb fed the multiplex PCR reads into MiXCR, producing one record per CDR3 protein. Found here are hundreds of thousands of distinct CDR3 sequences, roughly two thirds of them singletons; the top ten hold around 9.5%. The sequenced material came from peripheral blood. The source of these receptors is a man aged 40-55 years with primary liver carcinoma and hepatitis B virus infection. The CDR3 runs from the conserved cysteine through the conserved F or W. The D gene is left open where the match is weak. Size values are once, few and many counts, or a class for expanded clones, and some rows have none.

TRBV11-2	-	-	TRBJ2-1	TGTGCCAGCAGCCCTAGCTCATCCTACAATGTGCAGTTCTTC	CASSPSSSYNVQFF
TRBV5-1	TRBD2	-	TRBJ2-1	TGCGCCAGTAGCTCGAGACTAGCGGGAGTAAATGAGCAGTTCTTC	CASSSRLAGVNEQFF
TRBV29-1	-	many	TRBJ2-5	TGCAGCGCCCCAGGGGAAGCGGCGGCAGAGACCCAGTACTTC	CSAPGEAAAETQYF
TRBV23-1	-	once	TRBJ2-1	TGCGCCAGCACCCCTCTCGGGGTTAGCTCCTACAATGAGCAGTTCTTC	CASTPLGVSSYNEQFF
TRBV11-3	TRBD1	-	TRBJ1-1	TGTGCCAGCAACCCCGGACAGGGCCGAGTGGGGATCACTGAAGCTTTCTTT	CASNPGQGRVGITEAFF
TRBV11-3	TRBD2	once	TRBJ2-1	TGTGCCAGTAACTTAGCGGGAGGGTCCCCCAATGAGCAGTTCTTC	CASNLAGGSPNEQFF
TRBV28	-	once	TRBJ2-1	TGTGCCAGCCTATCCGTGGGGCTAGTGGGAGTTTTAGTCTTC	CASLSVGLVGVLVF
TRBV4-3	TRBD1	once	TRBJ2-7	TGCGCCATCAGCCAAACTGGACAGGACGCCGGGCAGTACTTC	CAISQTGQDAGQYF
TRBV30	-	-	TRBJ2-3	TGTGTCTTCCGGGACATCAGCACAGATACGCAGTATTTT	CVFRDISTDTQYF
TRBV6-1	-	-	TRBJ1-1	TGTGCCAACAGTAGAATTACAGGGTTGGGTGAAGCTTTCTTT	CANSRITGLGEAFF
TRBV6-2/TRBV6-3	-	few	TRBJ1-4	TGTGCCAGCAGTGCCCATGACCCAACTAATGAAAAACTGTTTTTT	CASSAHDPTNEKLFF
TRBV5-6	TRBD2	-	TRBJ2-7	TGTGCCAGGAGTCCCGGGGGGAATCTTATCTACGAGCAGTACTTC	CARSPGGNLIYEQYF
TRBV5-1	-	-	TRBJ1-1	TGCGCCAGCAGTCTCTCGGCAGGCTCCACTGAAGCTTTCTTT	CASSLSAGSTEAFF
TRBV6-2/TRBV6-3	TRBD2	few	TRBJ2-1	TGTGCCAGCAGCCGGACTAGCGGGAGCATCGATGAGCAGTTCTTC	CASSRTSGSIDEQFF
TRBV6-4	-	-	TRBJ1-6	TGTGCTATCAGCAACGAACGGAATTCACCCCTCCACTTT	CAISNERNSPLHF
TRBV20-1	TRBD2	once	TRBJ2-1	TGCAGTGCTAGAGCGAAGCGGGAGGGGTCCTACAATGAGCAGTTCTTC	CSARAKREGSYNEQFF
TRBV7-3	-	once	TRBJ1-1	TGTGCCAGCAGCCATACAGGAGGGAACACTGAAGCTTTCTTT	CASSHTGGNTEAFF
TRBV28	-	few	TRBJ1-6	TGTGCCAGCAAGGCCCTCGGGAATTCACCCCTCCACTTT	CASKALGNSPLHF
TRBV7-3	-	-	TRBJ2-2	TGTGCCAGCAGCTTACGTTGGGGGCAGGGAATCAACGGGGAGCTGTTTTTT	CASSLRWGQGINGELFF
TRBV11-3	-	once	TRBJ2-2	TGTGCCAGCAGCTTAGAGTGGAAGGGCGGGGAGCTGTTTTTT	CASSLEWKGGELFF
TRBV29-1	TRBD1	-	TRBJ2-5	TGCAGCTTTGAAGCGGACAGGGGGCGATTAGAGACCCAGTACTTC	CSFEADRGRLETQYF
TRBV16	-	once	TRBJ1-5	TGTGACAGCAGCCAATCTACGGCGGATAATCAGCCCCAGCATTTT	CDSSQSTADNQPQHF
TRBV5-5	TRBD1	many	TRBJ2-7	TGTGCCAGCAGCCCCCGGTTGACAGGGACCTACGAGCAGTACTTC	CASSPRLTGTYEQYF
TRBV11-2	-	many	TRBJ2-6	TGTGCCAGCAGCCTCCTGATCTCTGGGGCCAACGTCCTGACTTTC	CASSLLISGANVLTF
TRBV5-4	-	few	TRBJ1-2	TGTGCCAGCAGCTTGGCGGCAGGGGTTAACTATGGCTACACCTTC	CASSLAAGVNYGYTF
TRBV5-1	TRBD2	-	TRBJ2-7	TGCGCCAGCAGCATAACTAGCGGGGTCTACGAGCAGTACTTC	CASSITSGVYEQYF
TRBV6-5	-	many	TRBJ2-2	TGTGCCAGCCGGAAGCAGGGCCTCACCGGGGAGCTGTTTTTT	CASRKQGLTGELFF
TRBV11-2	-	-	TRBJ1-1	TGTGATAGCAGCTTAGTGGCCGCTCCGAACACTGAAGCTTTCTTT	CDSSLVAAPNTEAFF
TRBV5-4	-	many	TRBJ2-3	TGTGCCAGCAGCGGGAGTGTTACGGGTACGCAGTATTTT	CASSGSVTGTQYF
TRBV4-2	-	-	TRBJ2-3	TGTGCCAGCAGCCTAGGCCTGCGAGATACGCAGTATTTT	CASSLGLRDTQYF
TRBV29-1	TRBD1	many	TRBJ2-2	TGCAGCGTAAAGACAGGGTCGAACACCGGGGAGCTGTTTTTT	CSVKTGSNTGELFF
TRBV7-9	-	-	TRBJ1-2	TGTGCCAGCAGCTTAGCGTCAGGAAACTATGGCTACACCTTC	CASSLASGNYGYTF
TRBV29-1	TRBD1	-	TRBJ2-1	TGCAGCGCCGACGTGACAGGGAACTACAATGAGCAGTTCTTC	CSADVTGNYNEQFF
TRBV10-2	-	many	TRBJ1-5	TGCGCCAGCAGTGAGATCTATAGCAATCAGCCCCAGCATTTT	CASSEIYSNQPQHF
TRBV12-3/TRBV12-4	-	-	TRBJ1-2	TGTGCCAGCAGTTTAGGTGTGGGGGACTCCGGTGGCTACACCTTC	CASSLGVGDSGGYTF
TRBV6-1	-	many	TRBJ2-5	TGTGCCAGCAGTGAAGCGGGGAGTTTTTTAGAGACCCAGTACTTC	CASSEAGSFLETQYF
TRBV2	-	-	TRBJ1-5	TGTGCCAACAGTGGGGTGGGGGGGCTGGAGCCCCAGCATTTT	CANSGVGGLEPQHF
TRBV11-2	TRBD1	-	TRBJ1-1	TGTGCCAGCAGGAGGGGACAGAACACTGGAGTTTTCTTT	CASRRGQNTGVFF
TRBV30	-	-	TRBJ1-2	TGTGTCCGGAGTTTCGCAGGACGGTGGGGCTACACCTTC	CVRSFAGRWGYTF
TRBV30	-	-	TRBJ2-4	TGTGCGCTTTATAGGGGAGAAAACATTCAGTACTTC	CALYRGENIQYF
TRBV7-8	TRBD2	-	TRBJ2-7	TGTGCCATCAGCTTAGTGGGGTCGGGGACTATTAACTACGAGCAGTACTTC	CAISLVGSGTINYEQYF
TRBV28	-	-	TRBJ2-3	TGTGCCAGCAGTTTTCGGCAGATAAGGGGGGATACGCAGTATTTT	CASSFRQIRGDTQYF
TRBV18	-	once	TRBJ1-1	TGTGCCAGCTCACCAGTGAGGAGCACTGAAGCTTTCTTT	CASSPVRSTEAFF
TRBV11-1	-	-	TRBJ2-1	TGTGCCAGCAGCCCTCCTTCAGGGGTCAATGAGCAGTCCTTC	CASSPPSGVNEQSF
TRBV6-1	TRBD1	many	TRBJ2-2	TGTGCCAGCAGTGAAGCATCAGGGGACAGCTCACGCGGGGAGCTGTTTTTT	CASSEASGDSSRGELFF
TRBV6-1	TRBD1	many	TRBJ1-5	TGTGCCAGCAGTCTACAGGGGGCCACTCAGCCCCAGCATTTT	CASSLQGATQPQHF
TRBV28	-	-	TRBJ1-5	TGTGCCACCCCGATTTTAAGACTCAATCAGCCCCAGCATTTT	CATPILRLNQPQHF
TRBV11-3	-	-	TRBJ1-1	TGTGCTAGCAGCACCTACCGGGGAAGGAACACTGAAGCTTTCTTT	CASSTYRGRNTEAFF
TRBV12-3/TRBV12-4	-	many	TRBJ2-1	TGTGCCAGCAGGGGCCCGGCAAATGAGCAGTTCTTC	CASRGPANEQFF
TRBV11-2	-	-	TRBJ1-1	TGTGCCAGCAGCATAGTTTTAAAGCGAGACACTGAAGCTTTCTTT	CASSIVLKRDTEAFF
TRBV11-2	-	many	TRBJ1-6	TGTGCCAGCAGCTTAAGGGCACAGGGTTTAAATTCACCCCTCCACTTT	CASSLRAQGLNSPLHF
TRBV28	TRBD1	-	TRBJ2-4	TGTGCCAGCAGGCCCCGGGACAGGGGCACCAAAAACATTCAGTACTTC	CASRPRDRGTKNIQYF
TRBV4-1	-	-	TRBJ1-2	TGTGCCAGCAGCCAAGCAAGGGGCTATGACTACACCTTC	CASSQARGYDYTF
TRBV6-1	-	-	TRBJ1-1	TGTGCCAGCAGTGAGGGACCGACGAACACTGAAGCTTTCTTT	CASSEGPTNTEAFF
TRBV5-4	-	-	TRBJ2-1	TGTGCCAGCAGCTCGGGCGGGAACTCTTACAATGAGCAGTTCTTC	CASSSGGNSYNEQFF
TRBV14	TRBD1	-	TRBJ2-1	TGTGCCAGCAGCCAAGACAGGGGGCTGAAGAATGAGCAGTTCTTC	CASSQDRGLKNEQFF
TRBV5-4	-	-	TRBJ2-7	TGTGCCAGCAGCCCAACTAACGGCCCCTACGAGCAGTACTTC	CASSPTNGPYEQYF